Shown below are 12 T cell receptor beta chains from a single sample sequenced in a study of CD8 T cells in Susac syndrome. Random hexamers were used to reverse transcribe an amount of about 0.5 to 1 ug RNA. TCRdb reanalysed the immunoSEQ multiplex PCR reads using MiXCR and keeps one entry per CDR3 protein. The data contain more than 250,000 distinct CDR3 sequences, about 91% of them singletons. What was sequenced was CD4+ T cells from PBMCs. Source of these receptors: a human donor with multiple sclerosis.

The chain recombines TRBV19 with TRBJ1-1; a weak D match, TRBD1 (5 bases). Germline-derived CDR1 and CDR2 are LNHDA and SQIVND (reference sequence). Trimming removed 6 bases at V and 1 base at J, with 27 bases between. The length of the CDR3 is 19 residues. The CDR3 here is CASSVETTLKTAQNTEAFF. CDR3 bases: TGTGCCAGTAGCGTTGAAACCACTCTGAAGACAGCACAGAACACTGAAGCTTTCTTT.

The chain has TRBV20-1 and TRBJ2-7; D remains unclear. The CDR3 extends over 15 amino acids. The V end was cut by 1 base, the J end by 6 bases, with 19 bases between. From germline, CDR1 is DFQATT and CDR2 SNEGSKA (reference sequence). CDR3 nucleotides: TGCAGTGCTAGAGTACCCCGGGCAGGTTCCGCCGAGCAGTACTTC. Translating it yields CSARVPRAGSAEQYF.

The gene calls are TRBV28 and TRBJ2-1; 13 bases line up with TRBD2. J was trimmed by 12 bases and V by 7 bases; bases with no gene match: 12. This CDR3 has 15 amino acids. Germline lookup yields CDR1 MDHEN and CDR2 SYDVKM. CDR3 in DNA: TGTGCCAGCACCCCCGGACTAGCGGGGGCTTGGCGGCAGTTCTTC. This gives the protein CASTPGLAGAWRQFF.

The chain uses TRBV29-1 and TRBJ1-5; D is unclear. The germline CDR1 and CDR2 sequences are SQVTM and ANQGSEA. The CDR3 runs to 12 residues. Trimming stripped 6 bases from V and 7 bases from J, with 13 bases between. The chain's CDR3 is CSVGDEGQPQHF. The DNA of the CDR3 is TGCAGCGTCGGGGATGAGGGCCAGCCCCAGCATTTT.

V gene TRBV11-3 combines with J gene TRBJ2-1; 7 nucleotides agree with TRBD1. V was pared by 2 bases and J by 6 bases, with 7 bases of the junction left unmatched. This CDR3 comprises 15 residues. The germline V gene encodes CDR1 SGHNT and CDR2 YENEEA. The CDR3 nucleotides read TGTGCCAGCAGCTTAATAGAGGGGGCGGCCAATGAGCAGTTCTTC. Amino acid sequence: CASSLIEGAANEQFF.

The chain carries TRBV7-2 and TRBJ2-7, with TRBD2 matching 7 bases. The CDR3 length is 15 residues. The germline V gene encodes CDR1 SGHTA and CDR2 FQGNSA. V dropped 0 bases and J dropped 3; count of bases not matched to a gene: 5. The CDR3 DNA is TGTGCCAGCAGCTTAGCGCGGGGAGGGCGCTACGAGCAGTACTTC. The encoded protein is CASSLARGGRYEQYF.

The J gene is TRBJ2-5, the V gene TRBV4-1; D unclear. V lost 2 bases and J lost 5, with 9 bases in between. Germline V gene data show CDR1 as MGHRA and CDR2 as YSYEKL. The CDR3 loop spans 13 amino acids. This CDR3 reads CASSQWVSETQYF. For the CDR3, the DNA is TGCGCCAGCAGCCAATGGGTCTCGGAGACCCAGTACTTC.

The rearrangement joins TRBV6-5 to TRBJ2-2, with 9 bases identical to TRBD2. This CDR3 region has 15 residues. V shed 6 bases and J 6 bases; nucleotides not matched to a gene: 8. The germline V gene encodes CDR1 MNHEY and CDR2 SVGAGI. CDR3 nucleotide sequence: TGTGCCAGCAGGGGAAGCGGGAGGTACCCCGGGGAGCTGTTTTTT. It translates to CASRGSGRYPGELFF.

CDR3 region: CASSHDLLLGSQYF. CDR3 nucleotide sequence: TGTGCCAGCAGCCACGATTTACTCCTCGGGTCCCAGTACTTC. The chain links TRBV5-4 to TRBJ2-5, with D uncertain. Germline CDR1 is SGHNT and CDR2 is YYREEE (reference sequence). Deletions cut 4 bases from V and 9 bases from J, with 19 bases between. This CDR3 contains 14 residues.

This clonotype showed up just a few times. A junction boundary mismatches the germline segment, possibly from a read error. The chain couples TRBV20-1 to TRBJ2-1, with D possibly matching TRBD1 (6 bases). Germline V gives CDR1 DFQATT, CDR2 SNEGSKA (reference sequence). The CDR3 is 12 amino acids. CDR3 coding DNA: TGCAGTGCTCTCCCAGGGGTCAATGAGCAGTTTTTC. Encoded protein: CSALPGVNEQFF.

This clonotype was detected only a few times. The chain employs TRBV20-1 and TRBJ2-3; TRBD2 matches 7 bases. The V and J ends lost 3 bases and 4 bases, in that order; junction bases with no gene match: 10. The CDR3 runs 15 residues. The germline CDR1 and CDR2 sequences are DFQATT and SNEGSKA (reference sequence). The CDR3 coding sequence is TGCAGTGCTAGGGGTGGGGGGGTTCTGTCAGATACGCAGTATTTT. It codes for CSARGGGVLSDTQYF.

The chain carries TRBV12-3 or TRBV12-4 and TRBJ2-3; D is ambiguous. The CDR3 loop spans 15 amino acids. With 4 bases removed from V and 0 bases from J, the gap between germline ends came to 11 bases. The CDR3: CASSSTTESTDTQYF. As DNA, the CDR3 is TGTGCCAGCAGTTCCACTACCGAGAGCACAGATACGCAGTATTTT.